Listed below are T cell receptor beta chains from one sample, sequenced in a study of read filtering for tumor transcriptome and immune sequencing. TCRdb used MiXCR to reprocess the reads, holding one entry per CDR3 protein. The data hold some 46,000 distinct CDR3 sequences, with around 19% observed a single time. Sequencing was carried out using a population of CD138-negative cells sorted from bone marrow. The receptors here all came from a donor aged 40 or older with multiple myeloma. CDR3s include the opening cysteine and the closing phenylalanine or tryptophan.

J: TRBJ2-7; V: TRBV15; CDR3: CATSSDRGLYEQYF
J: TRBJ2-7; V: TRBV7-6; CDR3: CASSSTQGYEQYF
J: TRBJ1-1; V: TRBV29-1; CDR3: CSVEKGGRQGLINTEAFF
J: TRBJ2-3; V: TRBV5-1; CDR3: CASSLGVDTQYF
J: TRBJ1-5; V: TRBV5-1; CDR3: CASSLGHQPQHF
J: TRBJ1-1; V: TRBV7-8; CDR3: CASSLGRRFRNEAFF
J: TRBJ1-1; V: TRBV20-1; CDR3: CSARRLDTEAFF
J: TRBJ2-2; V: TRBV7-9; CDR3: CASSPGRENTGELFF
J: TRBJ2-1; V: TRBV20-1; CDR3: CSASNWSSGSNEQFF
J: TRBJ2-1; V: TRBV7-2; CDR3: CANKGRSLDNEQFF
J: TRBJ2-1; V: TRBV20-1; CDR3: CSARGGTGAGYNEQFF
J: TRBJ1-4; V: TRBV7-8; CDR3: CASSLGLMEKLFF
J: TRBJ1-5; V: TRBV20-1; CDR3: CSASGTADNQPQHF
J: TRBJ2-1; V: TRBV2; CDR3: CASSDQLAGVNEQFF
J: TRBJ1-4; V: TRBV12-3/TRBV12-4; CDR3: CASSPGAVSEKLFF
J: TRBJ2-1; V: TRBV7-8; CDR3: CASSQQGRANEQFF
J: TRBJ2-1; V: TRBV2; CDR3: CASSVRQDGPQINVQFF
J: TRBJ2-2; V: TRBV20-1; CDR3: CSARDEKRLNTGELFF